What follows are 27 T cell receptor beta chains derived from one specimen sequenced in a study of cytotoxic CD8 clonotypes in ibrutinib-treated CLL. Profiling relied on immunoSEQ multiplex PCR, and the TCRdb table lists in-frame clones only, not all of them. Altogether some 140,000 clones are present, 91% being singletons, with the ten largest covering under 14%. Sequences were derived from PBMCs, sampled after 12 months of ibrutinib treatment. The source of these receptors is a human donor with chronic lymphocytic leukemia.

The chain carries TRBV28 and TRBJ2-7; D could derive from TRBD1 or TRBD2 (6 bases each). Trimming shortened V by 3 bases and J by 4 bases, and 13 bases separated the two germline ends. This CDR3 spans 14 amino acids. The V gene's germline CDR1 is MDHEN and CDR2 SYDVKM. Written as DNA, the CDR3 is TGTGCCAGCAGTTTTGGGGGGCTAAGGTACGAGCAGTACTTC. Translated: CASSFGGLRYEQYF.

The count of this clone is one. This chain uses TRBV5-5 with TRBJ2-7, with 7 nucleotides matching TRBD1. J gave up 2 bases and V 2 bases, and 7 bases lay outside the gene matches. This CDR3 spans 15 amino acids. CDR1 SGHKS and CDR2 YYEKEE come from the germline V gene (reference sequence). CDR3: CASSLGQGVTYEQYF. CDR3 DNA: TGTGCCAGCAGCTTAGGGCAGGGGGTTACCTACGAGCAGTACTTC.

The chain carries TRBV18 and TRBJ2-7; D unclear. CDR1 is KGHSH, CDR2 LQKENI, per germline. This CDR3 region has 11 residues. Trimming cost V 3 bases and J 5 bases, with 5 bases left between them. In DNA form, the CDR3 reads TGTGCCAGCTCACCTAAGGACGAGCAGTACTTC. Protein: CASSPKDEQYF.

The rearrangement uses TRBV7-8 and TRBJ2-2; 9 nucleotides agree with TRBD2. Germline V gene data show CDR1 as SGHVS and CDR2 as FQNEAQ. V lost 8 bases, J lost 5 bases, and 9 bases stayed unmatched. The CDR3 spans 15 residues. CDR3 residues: CASGRAGGRTGELFF. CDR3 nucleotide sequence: TGTGCCAGCGGACGAGCGGGAGGTCGGACCGGGGAGCTGTTTTTT.

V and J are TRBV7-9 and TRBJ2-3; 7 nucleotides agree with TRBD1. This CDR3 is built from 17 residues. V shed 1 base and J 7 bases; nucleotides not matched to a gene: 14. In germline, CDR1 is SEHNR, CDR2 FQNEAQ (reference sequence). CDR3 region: CASSLVSRLLDRNTQYF. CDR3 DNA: TGTGCCAGCAGCTTAGTATCCAGACTCCTGGACAGGAATACGCAGTATTTT.

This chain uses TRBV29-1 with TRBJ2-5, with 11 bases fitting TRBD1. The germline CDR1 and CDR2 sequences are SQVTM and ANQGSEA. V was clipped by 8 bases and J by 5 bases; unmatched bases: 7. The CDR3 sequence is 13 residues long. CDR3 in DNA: TGCAGCTTAAGGACAGGGGGCAGGGAGACCCAGTACTTC. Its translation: CSLRTGGRETQYF. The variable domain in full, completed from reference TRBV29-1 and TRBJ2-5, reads SAVISQKPSRDICQRGTSLTIQCQVDSQVTMMFWYRQQPGQSLTLIATANQGSEATYESGFVIDKFPISRPNLTFSTLTVSNMSPEDSSIYLCSLRTGGRETQYFGPGTRLLVL.

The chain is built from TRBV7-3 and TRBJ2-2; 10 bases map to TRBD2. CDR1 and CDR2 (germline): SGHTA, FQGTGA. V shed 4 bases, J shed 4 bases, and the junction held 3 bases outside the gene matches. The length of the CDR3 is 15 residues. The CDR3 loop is CASSSVAGGTGELFF. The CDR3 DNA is TGTGCCAGCAGCTCCGTAGCGGGAGGCACCGGGGAGCTGTTTTTT.

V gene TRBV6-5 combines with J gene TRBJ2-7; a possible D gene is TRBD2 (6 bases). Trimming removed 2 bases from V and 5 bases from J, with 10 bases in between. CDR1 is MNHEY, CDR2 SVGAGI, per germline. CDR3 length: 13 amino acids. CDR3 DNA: TGTGCCAGCAGTTACGGGGAGGACCACGAGCAGTACTTC. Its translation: CASSYGEDHEQYF.

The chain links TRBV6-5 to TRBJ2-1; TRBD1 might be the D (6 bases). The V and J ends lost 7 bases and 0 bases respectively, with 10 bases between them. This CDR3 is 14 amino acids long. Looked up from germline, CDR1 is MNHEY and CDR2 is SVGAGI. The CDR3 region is CASNRGSSYNEQFF. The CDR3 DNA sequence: TGTGCCAGCAATAGGGGGAGCTCCTACAATGAGCAGTTCTTC.

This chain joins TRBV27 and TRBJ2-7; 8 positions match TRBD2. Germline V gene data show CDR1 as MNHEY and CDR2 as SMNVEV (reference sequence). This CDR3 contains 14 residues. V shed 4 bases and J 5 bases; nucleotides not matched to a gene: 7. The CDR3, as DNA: TGTGCCAGCAGTTGGGGTCTAGCGGGCGACGAGCAGTACTTC. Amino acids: CASSWGLAGDEQYF.

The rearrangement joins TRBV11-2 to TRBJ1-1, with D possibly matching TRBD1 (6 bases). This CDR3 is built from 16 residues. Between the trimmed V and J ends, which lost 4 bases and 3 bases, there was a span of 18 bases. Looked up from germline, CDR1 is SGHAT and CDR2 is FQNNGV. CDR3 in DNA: TGTGCCAGCAGCTCAGTGACGGGACACGGAGACACTGAAGCTTTCTTT. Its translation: CASSSVTGHGDTEAFF.

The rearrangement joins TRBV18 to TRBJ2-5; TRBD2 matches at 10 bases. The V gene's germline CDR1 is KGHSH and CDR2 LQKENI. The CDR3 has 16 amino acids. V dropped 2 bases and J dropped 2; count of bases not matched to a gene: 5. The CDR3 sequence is CASSPGGTSAQETQYF. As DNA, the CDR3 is TGTGCCAGCTCACCAGGCGGGACTAGCGCGCAAGAGACCCAGTACTTC.

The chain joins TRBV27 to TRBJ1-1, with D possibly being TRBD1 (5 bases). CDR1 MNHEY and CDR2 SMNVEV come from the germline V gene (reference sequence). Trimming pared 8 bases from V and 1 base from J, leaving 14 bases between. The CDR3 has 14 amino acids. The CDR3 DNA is TGTGCCAGCGGCCCCAGGGAGGCGAACACTGAAGCTTTCTTT. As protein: CASGPREANTEAFF.

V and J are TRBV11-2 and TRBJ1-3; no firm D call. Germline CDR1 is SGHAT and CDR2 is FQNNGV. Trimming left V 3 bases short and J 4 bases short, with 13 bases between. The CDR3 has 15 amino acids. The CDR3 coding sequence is TGTGCCAGCAGCTTGACTGCCCAGGAAGGAAACACCATATATTTT. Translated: CASSLTAQEGNTIYF.

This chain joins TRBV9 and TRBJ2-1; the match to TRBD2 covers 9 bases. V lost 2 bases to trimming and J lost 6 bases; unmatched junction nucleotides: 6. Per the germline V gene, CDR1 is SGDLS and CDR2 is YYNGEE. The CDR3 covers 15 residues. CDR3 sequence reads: CASSVSSGTSNEQFF. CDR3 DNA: TGTGCCAGCAGCGTCTCTAGCGGGACCAGCAATGAGCAGTTCTTC.

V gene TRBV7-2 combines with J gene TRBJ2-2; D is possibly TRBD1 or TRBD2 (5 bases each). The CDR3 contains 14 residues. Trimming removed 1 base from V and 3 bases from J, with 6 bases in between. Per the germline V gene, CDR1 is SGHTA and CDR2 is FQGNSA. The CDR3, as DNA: TGTGCCAGCAGCTTAGGGGACCACACCGGGGAGCTGTTTTTT. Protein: CASSLGDHTGELFF.

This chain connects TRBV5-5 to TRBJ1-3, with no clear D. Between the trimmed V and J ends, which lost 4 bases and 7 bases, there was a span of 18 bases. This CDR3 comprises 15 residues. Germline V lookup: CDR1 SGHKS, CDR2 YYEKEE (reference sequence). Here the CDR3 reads CASSTESYASNTIYF. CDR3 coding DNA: TGTGCCAGCAGCACCGAATCCTACGCGAGTAACACCATATATTTT. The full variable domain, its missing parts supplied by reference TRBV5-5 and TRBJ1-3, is DAGVTQSPTHLIKTRGQQVTLRCSPISGHKSVSWYQQVLGQGPQFIFQYYEKEERGRGNFPDRFSARQFPNYSSELNVNALLLGDSALYLCASSTESYASNTIYFGEGSWLTVV.

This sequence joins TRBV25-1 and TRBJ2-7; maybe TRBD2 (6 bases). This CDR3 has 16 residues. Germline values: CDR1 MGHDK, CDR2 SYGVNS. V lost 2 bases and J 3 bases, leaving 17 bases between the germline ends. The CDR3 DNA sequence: TGTGCCAGCAGTGAAGTTGGGGGACTTGGCGGCTACGAGCAGTACTTC. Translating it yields CASSEVGGLGGYEQYF.

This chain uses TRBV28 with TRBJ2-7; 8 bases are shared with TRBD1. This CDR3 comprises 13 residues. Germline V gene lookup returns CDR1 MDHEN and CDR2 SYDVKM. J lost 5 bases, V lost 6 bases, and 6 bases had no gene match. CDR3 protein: CASRLPTGDEQYF. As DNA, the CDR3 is TGTGCCAGCAGGCTCCCGACAGGGGACGAGCAGTACTTC.

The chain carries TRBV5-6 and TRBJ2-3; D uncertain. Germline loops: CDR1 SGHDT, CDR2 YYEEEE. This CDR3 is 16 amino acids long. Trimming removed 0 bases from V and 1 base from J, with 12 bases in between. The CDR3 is CASSLDEIRGTDTQYF. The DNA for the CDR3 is TGTGCCAGCAGCTTGGACGAGATTCGTGGCACAGATACGCAGTATTTT.

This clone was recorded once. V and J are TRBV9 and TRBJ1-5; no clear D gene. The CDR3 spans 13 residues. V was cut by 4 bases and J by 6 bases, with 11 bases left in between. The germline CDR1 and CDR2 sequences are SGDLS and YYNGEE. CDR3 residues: CASSLDSGQPQHF. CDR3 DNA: TGTGCCAGCAGCCTAGATAGTGGTCAGCCCCAGCATTTT.

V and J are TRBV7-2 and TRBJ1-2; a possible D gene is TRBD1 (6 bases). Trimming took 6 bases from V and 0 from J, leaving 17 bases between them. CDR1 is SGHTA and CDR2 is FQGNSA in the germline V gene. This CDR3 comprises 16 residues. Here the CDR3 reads CASRGRTELTNYGYTF. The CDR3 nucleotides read TGTGCCAGCAGAGGGAGGACAGAACTTACTAACTATGGCTACACCTTC.

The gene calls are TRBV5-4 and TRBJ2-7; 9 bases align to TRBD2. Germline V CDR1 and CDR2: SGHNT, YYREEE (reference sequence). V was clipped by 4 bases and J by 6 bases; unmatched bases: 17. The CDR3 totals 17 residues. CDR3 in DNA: TGTGCCAGCAGCGCCGGGACTAGCCCGGACCACTCTTCCGAGCAGTACTTC. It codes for CASSAGTSPDHSSEQYF.

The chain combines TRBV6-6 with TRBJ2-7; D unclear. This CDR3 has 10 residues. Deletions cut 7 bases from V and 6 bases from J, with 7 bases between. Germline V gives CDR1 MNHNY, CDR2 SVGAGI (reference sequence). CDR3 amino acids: CASKKGEQYF. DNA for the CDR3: TGTGCCAGCAAGAAGGGCGAGCAGTACTTC.

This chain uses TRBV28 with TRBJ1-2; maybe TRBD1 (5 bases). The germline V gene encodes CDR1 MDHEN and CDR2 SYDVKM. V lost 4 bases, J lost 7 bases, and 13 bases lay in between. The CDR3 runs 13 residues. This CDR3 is CASSWGREGGYTF. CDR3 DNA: TGTGCCAGCAGTTGGGGCAGGGAGGGTGGCTACACCTTC.

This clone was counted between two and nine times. The CDR3: CSVPGPANEKLFF. The CDR3 region has the DNA TGCAGCGTTCCGGGTCCCGCTAATGAAAAACTGTTTTTT. This chain joins TRBV29-1 and TRBJ1-4; the D is unclear. CDR3 length equals 13 residues. Trimming took 5 bases from V and 3 from J, leaving 10 bases between them. Germline V lookup: CDR1 SQVTM, CDR2 ANQGSEA.

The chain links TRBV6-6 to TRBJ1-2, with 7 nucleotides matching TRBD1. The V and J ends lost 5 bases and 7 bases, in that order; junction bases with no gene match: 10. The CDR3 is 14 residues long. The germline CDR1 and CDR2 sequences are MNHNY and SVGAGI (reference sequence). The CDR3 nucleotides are TGTGCCAGCAGTCCCCTAGGACAGGAGATTGGCTACACCTTC. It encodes CASSPLGQEIGYTF.